This entry describes one TCR beta chain. The germline gene is not matched at one end of the junction; a read error may be the cause. The entry originates in a study of cytomegalovirus exposure and HLA in healthy donors. Primers included in the PCR were 60 Vbeta and 13 Jbeta primers. TCRdb's copy holds only in-frame clones and misses some; the assay was immunoSEQ multiplex PCR. The table lists about 130,000 clones, 80% to 90% of them singletons. Germline V gives CDR1 SSHAT, CDR2 FNYEAQ (reference sequence). The CDR3 runs 14 residues. The receptor was derived from a woman between 35 and 50 years old in good health and CMV-seropositive. V is TRBV7-7 and J is TRBJ2-7; 8 bases line up with TRBD1. Source material: PBMCs. CDR3 bases: TGTGCTAGCAGCTTCGCGACAGGGGACTACGAGCAGTACTTC. This codes for CASSFATGDYEQYF.